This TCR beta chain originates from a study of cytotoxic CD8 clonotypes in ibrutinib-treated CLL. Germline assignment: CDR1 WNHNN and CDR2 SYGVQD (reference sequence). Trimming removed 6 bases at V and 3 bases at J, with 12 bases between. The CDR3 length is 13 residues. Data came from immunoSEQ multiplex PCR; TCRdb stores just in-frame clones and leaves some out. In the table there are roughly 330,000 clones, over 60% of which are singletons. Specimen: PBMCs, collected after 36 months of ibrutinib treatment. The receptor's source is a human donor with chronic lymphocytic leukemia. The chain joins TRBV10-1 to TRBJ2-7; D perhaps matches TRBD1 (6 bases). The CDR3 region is CASSQDRDYEQYF. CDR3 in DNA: TGCGCCAGCAGCCAGGACAGAGACTACGAGCAGTACTTC.